A selection of T cell receptor beta chains follows, all from one sample in a study of CD8 T cells in Susac syndrome. TCRdb re-derived calls from the immunoSEQ multiplex PCR reads in MiXCR, one entry per CDR3 protein. The sample contains about 250,000 distinct CDR3 sequences, around 93% of which appear only once. The sample consisted of CD4+ T cells from PBMCs. The receptor source for this set is a human donor with multiple sclerosis. Both conserved end residues are part of each CDR3. The D gene is left open where the match is weak. Rows may omit the clone size; those that give it use once, few, many or a size class.

clone size	J gene	V gene	CDR3 length	D gene	CDR3 DNA	CDR3 protein
NA	TRBJ2-3	TRBV28	15	TRBD1	TGTGCCAGCAGTTTCCGGCAGGGGGGCACAGATACGCAGTATTTT	CASSFRQGGTDTQYF
NA	TRBJ1-6	TRBV10-3	13	NA	TGTGCCATCAGTGAGATCCAGCAGGCACCCCTCCACTTT	CAISEIQQAPLHF
NA	TRBJ2-1	TRBV5-1	12	NA	TGCGCCAGCAGCTTGCAGGGCTATGAGCAGTTCTTC	CASSLQGYEQFF
NA	TRBJ2-1	TRBV3-1	15	TRBD1	TGTGCCAGCAGCCAAGGGGACAGGGGTGGCAATGAGCAGTTCTTC	CASSQGDRGGNEQFF
NA	TRBJ2-3	TRBV5-6	16	NA	TGTGCCAGCAGCTTGCCTATCGGTCCGGGAACAGATACGCAGTATTTT	CASSLPIGPGTDTQYF
NA	TRBJ2-3	TRBV6-5	13	NA	TGTGCCAGCAGCCGAACCCGGGCAGATACGCAGTATTTT	CASSRTRADTQYF
NA	TRBJ2-5	TRBV20-1	14	NA	TGCAGTGCTAGGGGGCCCTGGCTAGCGGAGACCCAGTACTTC	CSARGPWLAETQYF
NA	TRBJ2-1	TRBV3-1	13	NA	TGTGCCAGCAGCCAACTAGGTCGCGGTGAGCAGTTCTTC	CASSQLGRGEQFF
NA	TRBJ1-1	TRBV7-2	15	NA	TGTGCCAGCAGCTTAGGGGCTCAGGCAGGGGCTGAAGCTTTCTTT	CASSLGAQAGAEAFF
NA	TRBJ1-1	TRBV12-3/TRBV12-4	12	NA	TGTGCCAGCAGTTTAATGAACACTGAAGCTTTCTTT	CASSLMNTEAFF
NA	TRBJ2-1	TRBV12-5	14	TRBD1	TGTGCTAGTGGTATAAGGACAGGGGGAAATGAGCAGTTCTTC	CASGIRTGGNEQFF
NA	TRBJ2-5	TRBV5-1	15	NA	TGCGCCAGCAGCAGGAATTCAGGGTTTTCGGAGACCCAGTACTTC	CASSRNSGFSETQYF
NA	TRBJ2-5	TRBV12-3/TRBV12-4	14	TRBD2	TGTGCCAGCAGCTTAGCGGGGGGGCCTAAGACCCAGTACTTC	CASSLAGGPKTQYF
NA	TRBJ1-1	TRBV5-1	16	NA	TGCGCCAGCAGCCCGGCCGGACAGCACCCGAACACTGAAGCCTTCTTT	CASSPAGQHPNTEAFF
NA	TRBJ1-5	TRBV6-5	18	TRBD1	TGTGCCAGCAGTTACTCGATAGTAGGGGACAGGGCCCATCAGCCCCAGCATTTT	CASSYSIVGDRAHQPQHF
NA	TRBJ2-1	TRBV7-8	16	TRBD2	TGTGCCAGCAGCTTAGGGGCGTTGGCTAGCGGCAATGAGCAGTTCTTC	CASSLGALASGNEQFF
NA	TRBJ1-2	TRBV12-3/TRBV12-4	13	TRBD1	TGTGCCAGCAGCCGGACAGGGACCTATGGCTACACCTTC	CASSRTGTYGYTF
NA	TRBJ2-1	TRBV5-6	15	TRBD2	TGTGCCAGCAGCGCCGAGACTAGCGGTTACAATGAGCAGTTCTTC	CASSAETSGYNEQFF
NA	TRBJ2-5	TRBV24-1	13	NA	TGTGCCACCAGTGCTGGGGGAGTGGAGACCCAGTACTTC	CATSAGGVETQYF
once	TRBJ2-7	TRBV7-2	15	TRBD2	TGTGCCAGCAGCTCCTTTAGCGGGGGGGCAAAAGAGCAGTACTTC	CASSSFSGGAKEQYF
NA	TRBJ2-2	TRBV9	13	NA	TGTGCCAGCAGCGTATATCTAACCGGGGAGCTGTTTTTT	CASSVYLTGELFF
NA	TRBJ1-2	TRBV2	13	NA	TGTGCCAGCAGTGGAACCTTTAACTATGGCTACACCTTC	CASSGTFNYGYTF
NA	TRBJ2-2	TRBV5-1	14	NA	TGCGCCAGCAGCTTGGGACAGAGCACCGGGGAGCTGTTTTTT	CASSLGQSTGELFF
NA	TRBJ1-1	TRBV28	12	NA	TGTGCCAGCAGTTTCACAGGGCTGGGGGCTTTCTTT	CASSFTGLGAFF
NA	TRBJ2-5	TRBV6-5	15	NA	TGTGCCAGCAGTTACTCGTTTTCGGGCCAAGAGACCCAGTACTTC	CASSYSFSGQETQYF
NA	TRBJ1-5	TRBV19	14	NA	TGTGCCAGTAGTATAGCGGACGAGGGACAGCCCCAGCATTTT	CASSIADEGQPQHF
NA	TRBJ1-6	TRBV4-2	20	TRBD1	TGTGCCAGCAGCCAAGATTCAGGGGGCGCGGCCCAATCGGAGAATTCACCCCTCCACTTT	CASSQDSGGAAQSENSPLHF
NA	TRBJ2-7	TRBV28	13	NA	TGTGCCAGCAGACCGACAGCGACCTACGAGCAGTACTTC	CASRPTATYEQYF
NA	TRBJ2-1	TRBV7-3	15	TRBD2	TGTGCCAGCAGCCTGACTAGCGGGAGTATCAATGAGCAGTTCTTC	CASSLTSGSINEQFF
NA	TRBJ2-5	TRBV5-6	15	TRBD1	TGTGCCAGCAGCTTGGGACAGGGAATGTTAGAGACCCAGTACTTC	CASSLGQGMLETQYF
NA	TRBJ1-5	TRBV20-1	15	NA	TGCAGTGCTAGCGAAGGGGCATATAGCAATCAGCCCCAGCATTTT	CSASEGAYSNQPQHF
NA	TRBJ2-6	TRBV19	15	NA	TGTGCCAGTAGTGAAGGCCAGGGTTGGGCCAACGTCCTGACTTTC	CASSEGQGWANVLTF
once	TRBJ1-5	TRBV6-2/TRBV6-3	13	NA	TGTGCCAGCACCGATTATAGCAATCAGCCCCAGCATTTT	CASTDYSNQPQHF
NA	TRBJ1-2	TRBV29-1	14	NA	TGCAGCGCCGACCTGGCAGGGGACGACTATGGCTACACCTTC	CSADLAGDDYGYTF
NA	TRBJ2-6	TRBV28	15	NA	TGTGCCAGCAGTTACACCCGGGACAGGGCCAACGTCCTGACTTTC	CASSYTRDRANVLTF